This TCR beta chain was profiled in a study of CD8 T cells in Susac syndrome. Study-level background: At the time their blood was drawn, patients with Susac syndrome were either therapy-naive, on corticosteroids (with some of them also receiving intravenous immunoglobulin), or on intravenous immunoglobulin alone.

TCR beta sequencing was performed on blood CD8+ and CD4+ T cells. Trimming took 1 base from V and 0 from J, leaving 16 bases between them. Germline CDR1 and CDR2: SGHRS and YFSETQ. This CDR3 contains 17 residues. RNA was extracted with the RNeasy kit, and a quantity of roughly 0.5 to 1 ug was reverse transcribed using random hexamers. Amplification of TCR beta CDR3 spanned 54 Vbeta and 13 Jbeta via immunoSEQ multiplex PCR. One entry per CDR3 protein results from TCRdb running MiXCR on the immunoSEQ multiplex PCR reads. The sample records some 160,000 distinct CDR3 sequences, around 94% being singletons.

J is TRBJ1-1 and V is TRBV5-1; perhaps TRBD1 as D (5 bases). Sequencing used CD4+ T cells from PBMCs. The TCR was taken from a human donor with Susac syndrome. The CDR3 sequence: CASSLNVGAGMNTEAFF. DNA of the CDR3: TGCGCCAGCAGCTTGAACGTAGGGGCAGGGATGAACACTGAAGCTTTCTTT.